This is a list of T cell receptor beta chains from one sample in a study of cytomegalovirus exposure and HLA in healthy donors. The table came from immunoSEQ multiplex PCR; TCRdb's copy has only in-frame clones and leaves some out. The table shows 110,000 or so clones, with roughly three quarters occurring only once. Sequenced: PBMCs. All receptors come from a woman aged 40 to 49 in good health and CMV-seropositive. Each CDR3 is given without its conserved first and last residue. Only part of the rows carry a size: once, few, many, or a class if the clone is expanded.

>NA|TRBV5-4
ASSLVLAGSTDTQY
>NA|TRBV2
ASSVAGGQETQY
>NA|TRBV6-5
ASSYLATGSGNTIY
>NA|TRBV9
ASSVGGLAVTDTQY
>NA|TRBV7-2
ASSLPTGRPGELF
>NA|TRBV5-1
ASSLGGSGANVLT
>NA|TRBV5-6
ASSLRGASYEQY
>NA|TRBV2
ASSERDRGSSTQY
>once|TRBV13
ASSLREQEAF
>NA|TRBV6-5
ASSYGSVSGNTIY
>NA|TRBV5-1
ASSLARVDTQY
>NA|TRBV6-5
ASSYATGRPNEKLF
>NA|TRBV4-2
ASSKLAGGNSYNEQF
>NA|TRBV7-9
ASSFGTGGSYNEQF
>NA|TRBV6-5
ASRLAETQY
>once|TRBV5-6
ASSSHTGGSTDTQY
>NA|TRBV29-1
SIGTSMNTEAF
>NA|TRBV19
ASSISGTRHEQY
>NA|TRBV19
ASSISQGVNQPQH
>NA|TRBV6-1
ASRLLTGGSYEQY
>NA|TRBV6-5
ASSYSGRANYGYT
>NA|TRBV12-5
ASGRGYGYT